The 20 T cell receptor beta chains below all came from one sample that was sequenced in a study of blood T cells in healthy people across ages. A J-beta primer mix and a sample-barcoded 5' primer were used in a second PCR of roughly 7 to 12 cycles. One entry per CDR3 protein results from TCRdb running MiXCR on the 5' RACE reads. Among 780,000 or so distinct CDR3 sequences listed, 53% were seen once. The sequencing input was blood. The receptors derive from a man older than 75 in good health.

The genes are TRBV2 and TRBJ2-1, with D tentatively TRBD2 (5 bases). Germline V CDR1 and CDR2: SNHLY, FYNNEI. CDR3 length: 12 residues. Trimming shortened V by 6 bases and J by 10 bases, and 13 bases separated the two germline ends. CDR3 nucleotides: TGTGCCAGCAGGGAGGCTGCCCTAGAGCAGTTCTTC. Protein sequence: CASREAALEQFF.

This clonotype was counted a few times. The J gene is TRBJ2-7, the V gene TRBV5-1; unclear D gene. CDR3 length equals 13 residues. CDR1 and CDR2 from the germline V gene are SGHRS and YFSETQ. V lost 4 bases to trimming and J lost 0 bases, with 8 bases between them. The CDR3 reads CASSPTYSYEQYF. The CDR3 DNA reads as TGCGCCAGCAGCCCAACGTACTCCTACGAGCAGTACTTC.

The CDR3 sequence: CATSDAASGNTGELFF. CDR3 nucleotide sequence: TGTGCCACCAGTGACGCAGCCAGCGGGAACACCGGGGAGCTGTTTTTT. The chain employs TRBV24-1 and TRBJ2-2; D might be TRBD2 (5 bases). Germline CDR1 and CDR2: KGHDR and SFDVKD. The V end lost 4 bases, the J end lost 1 base, and 12 bases lay between the germline ends. The CDR3 length is 16 residues.

This clonotype was counted only a few times. The chain uses TRBV20-1 and TRBJ1-1; tentative D call: TRBD1 (5 bases). Germline CDR1 reads DFQATT; CDR2 reads SNEGSKA (reference sequence). The CDR3 contains 13 residues. V lost 7 bases to trimming and J lost 4 bases, with 16 bases between them. The CDR3 nucleotides are TGCAGTGTTCCCGGCCCAGGGAGCACTGAAGCTTTCTTT. As protein: CSVPGPGSTEAFF.

The chain has TRBV5-1 and TRBJ2-7; the match to TRBD1 covers 9 bases. The germline V gene has CDR1 SGHRS and CDR2 YFSETQ. This CDR3 contains 14 residues. Unmatched junction bases numbered 7, after V lost 6 bases and J lost 3 bases. The CDR3 DNA is TGCGCCAGCAACCCGGACAGGGGCGGCTACGAGCAGTACTTC. Its translation: CASNPDRGGYEQYF.

This chain links TRBV7-9 with TRBJ2-3; no firm D call. CDR3 length equals 13 residues. V lost 6 bases and J 1 base, leaving 8 bases between the germline ends. Germline CDR1 SEHNR, CDR2 FQNEAQ (reference sequence). In nucleotides, the CDR3 is TGTGCCAGCAGTTCCCTTGGCACAGATACGCAGTATTTT. The encoded protein is CASSSLGTDTQYF.

V is TRBV2 and J is TRBJ2-4; TRBD1 is a possible D gene (6 bases). TRBJ2-7 explains the end of the DNA better; the J call may be wrong. Germline V gives CDR1 SNHLY, CDR2 FYNNEI. This CDR3 region has 16 residues. In DNA, the CDR3 is TGTGCCAGCACCACCGTGGGGGACAAGACATCCTACGAGCAGTACTTC. It is translated as CASTTVGDKTSYEQYF.

The V and J genes are TRBV6-1 and TRBJ2-7, with D possibly TRBD2 on 5 matching bases. The CDR3 spans 14 residues. With 7 bases removed from V and 0 bases from J, the gap between germline ends came to 13 bases. The germline V gene encodes CDR1 MNHNS and CDR2 SASEGT. The CDR3 coding sequence is TGTGCCAGCAACCATCCGGGATTCTCCTACGAGCAGTACTTC. It yields the protein CASNHPGFSYEQYF.

This clonotype was detected ten times or more. The J gene is TRBJ2-7, the V gene TRBV20-1, with D perhaps TRBD2 (6 bases). Trimming cost V 6 bases and J 3 bases, with 12 bases left between them. Per germline, CDR1 DFQATT and CDR2 SNEGSKA (reference sequence). The CDR3 totals 12 residues. The CDR3 DNA sequence: TGCAGTGCAGGGACTCCGGGCTACGAGCAGTACTTC. This gives the protein CSAGTPGYEQYF.

The J gene is TRBJ2-7, the V gene TRBV28; the D gene is possibly TRBD1 (6 bases). TRBJ2-5 explains the end of the DNA better; the J call may be wrong. Germline V CDR1 and CDR2: MDHEN, SYDVKM. This CDR3 contains 17 residues. Written as DNA, the CDR3 is TGTGCCAGCAGCCATTTCGATCACAGGGTTGAGGGCGAGACCCAGTACTTC. This codes for CASSHFDHRVEGETQYF.

The V and J genes are TRBV6-5 and TRBJ1-1; D may be TRBD1 (5 bases). The CDR3 spans 15 residues. Germline CDR1 MNHEY, CDR2 SVGAGI. V dropped 1 base and J dropped 1 base, with 10 bases sitting between them. CDR3 residues: CASSYFGGGNTEAFF. As DNA, the CDR3 is TGTGCCAGCAGTTACTTCGGCGGGGGGAACACTGAAGCTTTCTTT.

This clonotype appeared once. The chain has TRBV5-6 and TRBJ2-5; 10 bases line up with TRBD2. The J call is doubtful: the DNA matches TRBJ2-7 better. There are 14 residues in the CDR3. Germline V CDR1 and CDR2: SGHDT, YYEEEE. The CDR3 loop reads CASSLVLAGYEQYF. CDR3 in DNA: TGTGCCAGCAGCTTGGTACTAGCGGGGTACGAGCAGTACTTC.

On this clonotype: The germline gene is not matched at one end of the junction; a read error may be the cause. The V call is TRBV4-1, the J call TRBJ2-7, with TRBD2 matching 10 bases. The CDR3 runs to 19 residues. Germline assignment: CDR1 MGHRA and CDR2 YSYEKL. The DNA of the CDR3 is TGCGCCAGCAGCAAAGACCGTATAGCGGGAGGAACGAACTCCTACGAGCAGTACTTC. Amino acids: CASSKDRIAGGTNSYEQYF.

The V gene is TRBV7-2, the J gene TRBJ1-2; the D gene is possibly TRBD1 (6 bases). CDR3 length: 14 residues. V was trimmed by 2 bases and J by 4 bases, leaving 11 bases between them. CDR1 and CDR2 (germline): SGHTA, FQGNSA. Here the CDR3 DNA reads TGTGCCAGCAGCTTAACCCACAGGGTCTATGGCTACACCTTC. Its translation is CASSLTHRVYGYTF.

This clonotype was detected a few times. One junction end disagrees with the germline gene, perhaps due to a read error. The CDR3 sequence is CASSPALWDTQYF. CDR3 nucleotides: TGTGCTAGCAGCCCCGCCCTGTGGGATACGCAGTATTTT. The rearrangement uses TRBV7-7 and TRBJ2-3; D not resolved. The CDR3 spans 13 residues. The germline V gene encodes CDR1 SSHAT and CDR2 FNYEAQ (reference sequence).

In its sample, this clonotype was seen many times. CDR3 nucleotides: TGTGCCAGCAGCCAAGGGACGTCTGAGACCCAGTACTTC. This translates into CASSQGTSETQYF. The chain joins TRBV3-1 to TRBJ2-5; no reliable D call. The CDR3 covers 13 residues. Germline V gene lookup returns CDR1 LGHDT and CDR2 YNNKEL (reference sequence). Trimming took 1 base from V and 5 from J, leaving 8 bases between them.

This clonotype was counted a few times. The chain is built from TRBV7-3 and TRBJ1-1; no reliable D call. V was clipped by 1 base and J by 3 bases, with 9 bases between them. This CDR3 has 14 residues. The germline V gene has CDR1 SGHTA and CDR2 FQGTGA. CDR3 loop: CASSLSGLHTEAFF. The CDR3 DNA is TGTGCCAGCAGCTTAAGTGGACTTCACACTGAAGCTTTCTTT.

This clonotype has just a few counts. The chain has TRBV28 and TRBJ1-2; a weak D match, TRBD1 (6 bases). This CDR3 is built from 16 residues. The germline gives CDR1 MDHEN, CDR2 SYDVKM. Trimming pared 4 bases from V and 8 bases from J, leaving 23 bases between. CDR3 in amino acids: CASSSLTRDISEGYTF. As DNA, the CDR3 is TGTGCCAGCAGTTCTCTGACCCGGGACATCTCGGAAGGCTACACCTTC.

Here the CDR3 DNA reads TGTGCCACCAAGACTAGCGGTCCCCGGGTTGAGACCCAGTACTTC. Translating it yields CATKTSGPRVETQYF. The chain employs TRBV7-9 and TRBJ2-5; 9 bases line up with TRBD2. The CDR3 covers 15 residues. V gave up 10 bases and J gave up 5 bases; unmatched junction bases: 14. From germline, CDR1 is SEHNR and CDR2 FQNEAQ (reference sequence).

The chain carries TRBV11-1 and TRBJ1-1; no firm D call. V lost 4 bases and J lost 6, with 12 bases in between. The CDR3 sequence is 13 residues long. Germline CDR1 reads SGHAT; CDR2 reads FQDESV (reference sequence). The chain's CDR3 is CASSSKGWAEAFF. The CDR3 DNA reads TGTGCCAGCAGCTCGAAGGGTTGGGCTGAAGCTTTCTTT.